This TCR beta chain was identified in a study of T cell clusters in autoimmune cytopenias (dated by TCRdb to about 2019). Regarding the study in general: Of the approximately 40 healthy donor controls, around 23 were female, and the group had a mean age of approximately 55 years and a median age of about 60 years. TRB sequencing reached a median depth of 51,575 reads per sample and yielded a median of roughly 2,500 distinct TRB clonotypes per sample. Alongside healthy, CLL and autoimmune hepatitis controls, autoimmune cytopenia patients had their peripheral blood TRB and IGH repertoires sequenced at active disease and again during treatment follow-up. The study aimed to test whether autoimmune cytopenia patients carry a disease-specific immune repertoire signature usable as a blood-based biomarker. For primary cytopenia, about 26 age-matched healthy donors were used as controls, and for secondary cytopenia, approximately 13 age-matched CLL patients were used as controls. The comparison group for autoimmune hepatitis repertoires was about 20 healthy donors matched for age and sex.

The investigation overall reported the following: The cluster-lack signature was not observed for secondary cytopenia versus CLL, as the signature was apparently masked by the dominant lymphoma-associated repertoire. Healthy donors showed roughly 2.8-fold more exclusive TRB clusters than active autoimmune hepatitis patients, consistent with an autoimmunity-wide signature. GLIPH results suggested that primary autoimmune cytopenia patients were missing physiological T cell clusters, with about 53 clusters found only in healthy donors compared with fewer than 20 found only in patients. TRB repertoire shifts, with less even repertoires in secondary cytopenia and CLL, mostly reflected lymphoma bias rather than autoimmunity. The T cell clusters were defined in silico only, and their functional role remained to be validated experimentally.

Turning to this clonotype: Its antigen remains undetermined.

CDR1 and CDR2 are read off the germline V gene as MNHNS and SASEGT. The CDR3 goes from the cysteine to the phenylalanine over 14 residues. The record lacks a DNA sequence. Multiplex PCR with a touch-down protocol amplified TRB rearrangements, with the TRB-A and TRB-B primer pools combined in a single tube. Illumina adapters and sample indices were attached to the amplicons through two consecutive PCR reactions using Phusion HS II polymerase. The amplicons were gel-purified using the NucleoSpin Gel and PCR Clean-up kit, after which quantification was performed by Qubit and quality was checked on an Agilent 2100 Bioanalyzer. Sequencing of the libraries was done on an Illumina MiSeq with paired-end, single-indexed, 600-cycle runs. In the original analysis: MiXCR version 2.1.12 with the default MiXCR reference library was used to align and assemble TRB reads. Each unique CDR3 nucleotide sequence defined a clone, and only productive sequences with at least two reads were analysed. Repertoire diversity was assessed by alpha-parameterized diversity profiles (alpha 0 to 5), including Shannon (alpha 1) and Simpson (alpha 2) indices, computed with an R script. The tcR package was used to compute combinatorial TRB VJ usage, and cohorts were compared on this usage by principal component analysis with ade4. GLIPH clustering of TCRbeta CDR3s was carried out on cohort pairs matched by age and read depth, and cluster frequencies were compared by Wilcoxon test. TCRdb reprocessed the reads and assigns one entry to each CDR3 protein sequence, leaving out DNA. The V and J calls reflect TCRdb's pipeline rather than the authors' work. The data table for this sample lists some 6,200 distinct CDR3 sequences. About 22% of the sample goes to the ten largest clones.

Each sample's TRB amplification started from 250 ng of peripheral blood genomic DNA, which corresponds to around 36,000 genome equivalents. These data were also reused for a study on T cell repertoires in aging, cancer and after chemotherapy. From the second report: Donors spanned six age groups from 30 or younger to 70 or older, with at least three individuals per group. TCR repertoires from healthy donor controls were recorded over periods of several months to years and showed clear clonal overlap between repeated samplings. In total, the full dataset held millions of TCR reads. Compared with age-matched healthy donors, untreated patients with hematological or solid cancers had significantly lower TCR diversity and higher clonality in blood. In healthy donors, the decline in TCR diversity with age was mainly due to loss of richness, whereas in cancer patients loss of evenness also played a role. In both cancer cohorts, the median generation probability rose over the chemotherapy interval, which suggests that the repertoire was reconstituted through rebound thymic output. According to the authors, the repertoire data do not allow conclusions to be drawn about immunological memory after chemotherapy. The study profiled peripheral blood TCR beta repertoires from healthy donors and cancer patients to examine immunoaging and T cell reconstitution after chemotherapy. A cohort of some 210 cancer patients (approximately 92 with hematological and approximately 120 with solid cancers) was assembled, and 95 to 100 healthy donors were included as a reference group. MiXCR versions 2.12 and 3.0.5 were used to process TRB sequences. Repertoire metrics included Shannon diversity, evenness, clonality (one minus evenness), and alpha-parameterized diversity profiles from alpha 0 to 5. The IGoR algorithm was used to calculate generation probabilities for clones in the paired samples taken before and after chemotherapy.

Sequences were obtained from peripheral blood. The chain joins TRBV6-1 to TRBJ1-2. The sequence came from a human donor in good health. This receptor has the CDR3 CASKRDSANYGYTF.